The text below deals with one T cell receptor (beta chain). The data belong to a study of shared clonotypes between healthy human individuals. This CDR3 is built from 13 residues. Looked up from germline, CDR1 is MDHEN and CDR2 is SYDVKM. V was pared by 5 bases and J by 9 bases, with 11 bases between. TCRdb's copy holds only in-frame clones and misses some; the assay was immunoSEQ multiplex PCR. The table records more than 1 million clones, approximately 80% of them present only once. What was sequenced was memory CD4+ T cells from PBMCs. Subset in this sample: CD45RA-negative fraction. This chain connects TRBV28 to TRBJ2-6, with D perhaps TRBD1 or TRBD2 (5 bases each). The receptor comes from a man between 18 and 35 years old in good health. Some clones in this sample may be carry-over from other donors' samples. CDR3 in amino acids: CASSGGWRNVLTF. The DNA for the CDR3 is TGTGCCAGCAGTGGGGGATGGCGCAACGTCCTGACTTTC.